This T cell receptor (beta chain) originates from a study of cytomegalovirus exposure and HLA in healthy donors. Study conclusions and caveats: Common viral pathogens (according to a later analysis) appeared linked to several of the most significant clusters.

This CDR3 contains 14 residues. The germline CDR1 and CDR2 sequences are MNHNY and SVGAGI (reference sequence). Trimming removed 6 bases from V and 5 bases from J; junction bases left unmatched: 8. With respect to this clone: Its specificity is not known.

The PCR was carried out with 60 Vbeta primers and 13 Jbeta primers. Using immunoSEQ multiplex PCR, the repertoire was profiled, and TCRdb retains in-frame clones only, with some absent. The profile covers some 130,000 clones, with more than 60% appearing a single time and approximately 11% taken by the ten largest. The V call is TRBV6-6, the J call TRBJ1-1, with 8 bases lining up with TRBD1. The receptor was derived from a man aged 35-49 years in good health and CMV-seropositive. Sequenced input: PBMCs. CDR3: CASRLTGARTEAFF. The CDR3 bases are TGTGCCAGCAGATTGACAGGGGCGCGGACTGAAGCTTTCTTT.